Listed here are 30 T cell receptor beta chains from one sample, sequenced in a study of blood T cell repertoires in COVID-19. TCRdb's copy holds only in-frame clones and misses some; the assay was immunoSEQ multiplex PCR. The data hold fewer than 200,000 clones, with around four fifths observed a single time. What was sequenced was PBMCs or T cells enriched from blood (not recorded which). The receptors come from a woman in her fifties or sixties in a cohort exposed to, infected with or recovered from COVID-19 (not recorded which).

CDR3 coding DNA: TGTGCCAGCAGCTCGCAGGGCTACTATGGCTACACCTTC. Its protein product is CASSSQGYYGYTF. The genes are TRBV13 and TRBJ1-2, with D maybe TRBD1 (5 bases). The CDR3 has 13 amino acids. The V gene lost 4 bases and the J gene lost 3 bases, with 9 bases spanning the gap. Germline V gene lookup returns CDR1 PRHDT and CDR2 FYEKMQ (reference sequence).

The chain has TRBV20-1 and TRBJ2-5; TRBD2 is a possible D gene (6 bases). Trimming cost V 3 bases and J 1 base, with 18 bases left between them. Germline V gives CDR1 DFQATT, CDR2 SNEGSKA (reference sequence). CDR3 length: 16 amino acids. CDR3 in DNA: TGCAGTGCTAGTCCGGGGGTCGTGAACCTCCAAGAGACCCAGTACTTC. The encoded protein is CSASPGVVNLQETQYF.

In its sample, this clone was seen many times. The CDR3 region has the DNA TGTGCCAGCAGGGCCAGCGGAGGGGCCGGGGAGCAGTACTTC. Translating gives CASRASGGAGEQYF. The chain recombines TRBV2 with TRBJ2-7; weak D call: TRBD2 (6 bases). The V gene's germline CDR1 is SNHLY and CDR2 FYNNEI. V was pared by 6 bases and J by 7 bases, with 19 bases between. The CDR3 loop spans 14 amino acids.

V is TRBV28 and J is TRBJ1-5, with 7 bases matching TRBD1. The CDR3 consists of 15 residues. CDR1 is MDHEN and CDR2 is SYDVKM in the germline V gene. The V and J ends lost 4 bases and 3 bases, in that order; junction bases with no gene match: 6. The CDR3 loop reads CASSSPQGNNQPQHF. DNA of the CDR3: TGTGCCAGCAGTTCCCCACAGGGGAACAATCAGCCCCAGCATTTT.

This clone has ten or more counts. This chain links TRBV3-1 (or the pseudogene TRBV3-2) with TRBJ2-2; possible D gene TRBD1, 5 bases. Between the trimmed V and J ends, which lost 6 bases and 1 base, there was a span of 9 bases. This CDR3 comprises 14 residues. Looked up from germline, CDR1 is LGHDT and CDR2 is YNNKEL (reference sequence). CDR3 region: CASRPRGNTGELFF. The CDR3 DNA is TGTGCCAGCAGGCCTAGGGGGAACACCGGGGAGCTGTTTTTT.

This rearrangement joins TRBV3-1 (or the pseudogene TRBV3-2) to TRBJ2-7; a possible D gene is TRBD2 (5 bases). Germline loops: CDR1 LGHDT, CDR2 YNNKEL (reference sequence). V was trimmed by 3 bases and J by 5 bases, leaving 17 bases between them. This CDR3 comprises 15 residues. The CDR3 is CASSQTPNRLNEQYF. DNA of the CDR3: TGTGCCAGCAGCCAGACCCCAAATAGACTAAACGAGCAGTACTTC.

The chain couples TRBV6-2 or TRBV6-3 to TRBJ2-3, with 11 bases matching TRBD2. J lost 5 bases, V lost 6 bases, and 4 bases had no gene match. CDR1 is MNHEY, CDR2 SVGEGT, per germline. CDR3 length: 14 residues. DNA for the CDR3: TGTGCCAGCAGCTCCGGGACTAGCGGAGATACGCAGTATTTT. This codes for CASSSGTSGDTQYF.

In this sample, this clone turned up a few times. The chain joins TRBV7-9 to TRBJ1-5, with D possibly being TRBD1 (5 bases). Trimming stripped 1 base from V and 0 bases from J, with 10 bases between. The CDR3 contains 16 residues. Per germline, CDR1 SEHNR and CDR2 FQNEAQ (reference sequence). The CDR3: CASSLGLQVSNQPQHF. The CDR3, as DNA: TGTGCCAGCAGCTTAGGCTTACAGGTTAGCAATCAGCCCCAGCATTTT. Supplemented by reference TRBV7-9 and TRBJ1-5, the full variable domain reads DTGVSQNPRHKITKRGQNVTFRCDPISEHNRLYWYRQTLGQGPEFLTYFQNEAQLEKSRLLSDRFSAERPKGSFSTLEIQRTEQGDSAMYLCASSLGLQVSNQPQHFGDGTRLSIL.

This clone was seen just once. The V and J genes are TRBV19 and TRBJ1-5; no clear D gene. Germline CDR1 and CDR2: LNHDA and SQIVND (reference sequence). V was trimmed by 7 bases and J by 3 bases, leaving 13 bases between them. The CDR3 spans 14 residues. CDR3 sequence: CASTESINNQPQHF. CDR3 DNA sequence: TGTGCCAGTACCGAGTCCATCAACAATCAGCCCCAGCATTTT.

CDR3: CASSYSSTGNTEAFF. The CDR3 region has the DNA TGTGCCAGCAGTTACTCGTCAACCGGGAACACTGAAGCTTTCTTT. The J gene is TRBJ1-1, the V gene TRBV6-2 or TRBV6-3; D remains unclear. Trimming removed 0 bases from V and 1 base from J, with 9 bases in between. The CDR3 is 15 amino acids. Germline V CDR1 and CDR2: MNHEY, SVGEGT.

The rearrangement links TRBV19 to TRBJ2-3; possibly TRBD2 for D (5 bases). The CDR3 length is 13 residues. Germline CDR1 is LNHDA and CDR2 is SQIVND (reference sequence). Trimming stripped 5 bases from V and 5 bases from J, with 11 bases between. CDR3 nucleotides: TGTGCCAGTAGTGTTTCTCGGGGAGATACGCAGTATTTT. This gives the protein CASSVSRGDTQYF.

The CDR3 nucleotides read TGTGCCTGGAGCCCTGACAGGCTCAAGGGCATTCAGTACTTC. Protein: CAWSPDRLKGIQYF. This sequence joins TRBV30 and TRBJ2-4, with D maybe TRBD1 (6 bases). V lost 3 bases to trimming and J lost 9 bases, with 18 bases between them. The germline CDR1 and CDR2 sequences are GTSNPN and SVGIG (reference sequence). CDR3 length: 14 amino acids.

The chain's CDR3 is CASSQSTSGTYNEQFF. The CDR3 coding sequence is TGTGCCAGCAGCCAAAGCACTAGCGGAACCTACAATGAGCAGTTCTTC. This sequence joins TRBV4-2 and TRBJ2-1, with TRBD2 matching 8 bases. The CDR3 has 16 residues. Germline loops: CDR1 LGHNA, CDR2 YNFKEQ. V shed 2 bases, J shed 2 bases, and the junction held 5 bases outside the gene matches.

This chain links TRBV12-3 or TRBV12-4 with TRBJ2-5; D is perhaps TRBD2 (6 bases). Between the trimmed V and J ends, which lost 8 bases and 2 bases, there was a span of 12 bases. The CDR3 is made up of 13 amino acids. The CDR3 DNA is TGTGCCAGCCGGGACTGGAAACAAGAGACCCAGTACTTC. Translated: CASRDWKQETQYF.

The chain links TRBV18 to TRBJ1-1; TRBD1 might be the D (6 bases). The ends were cut back, 2 bases at V and 5 bases at J, with 15 bases in the middle. In germline, CDR1 is KGHSH, CDR2 LQKENI. The CDR3 contains 15 residues. CDR3 nucleotides: TGTGCCAGCTCACCATTTTCAGGGGTGGAGACTGAAGCTTTCTTT. Encoded protein: CASSPFSGVETEAFF.

The rearrangement joins TRBV5-1 to TRBJ2-7; 8 positions agree with TRBD2. The J segment lost 1 base and the V segment lost 5 bases, leaving 5 bases of the junction unmatched. Germline V gene sequence: CDR1 SGHRS, CDR2 YFSETQ. This CDR3 is built from 14 residues. The CDR3 DNA reads as TGCGCCAGCAGTTACGGACTAGCTTCCTACGAGCAGTACTTC. This codes for CASSYGLASYEQYF.

CDR3 loop: CASSQDKGTGYGYTF. The DNA for the CDR3 is TGTGCCAGCAGCCAAGATAAGGGGACAGGCTATGGCTACACCTTC. The chain couples TRBV3-1 (or the pseudogene TRBV3-2) to TRBJ1-2; 8 bases agree with TRBD1. With 0 bases clipped from V and 4 bases from J, the junction kept 4 bases outside the gene matches. Germline assignment: CDR1 LGHDT and CDR2 YNNKEL (reference sequence). CDR3 length: 15 amino acids.

The rearrangement joins TRBV5-1 to TRBJ1-4; 9 bases map to TRBD1. J was trimmed by 7 bases and V by 0 bases; bases with no gene match: 7. CDR1 and CDR2 (germline): SGHRS, YFSETQ. The CDR3 sequence is 16 residues long. The CDR3 loop reads CASSLEGQGGSEKLFF. The CDR3 DNA sequence: TGCGCCAGCAGCTTGGAGGGACAGGGAGGTTCTGAAAAACTGTTTTTT.

The chain links TRBV15 to TRBJ2-5; TRBD2 might be the D (7 bases). V dropped 8 bases and J dropped 0 bases, with 13 bases sitting between them. Per the germline V gene, CDR1 is LNHNV and CDR2 is YYDKDF (reference sequence). CDR3 length: 14 residues. The CDR3 here is CATGGASHQETQYF. The CDR3 DNA reads TGTGCCACCGGGGGGGCTTCTCACCAAGAGACCCAGTACTTC.

V and J are TRBV7-9 and TRBJ1-5; TRBD1 is a possible D gene (5 bases). Germline CDR1 is SEHNR and CDR2 is FQNEAQ (reference sequence). This CDR3 spans 15 amino acids. V lost 0 bases, J lost 9 bases, and 15 bases lay in between. The CDR3 spells CASSLARERRGPQHF. The CDR3 DNA reads TGTGCCAGCAGCTTAGCAAGGGAAAGGAGGGGGCCCCAGCATTTT.

This clone was seen only a few times. The chain links TRBV19 to TRBJ2-3; D perhaps matches TRBD2 (5 bases). The ends were cut back, 7 bases at V and 2 bases at J, with 16 bases in the middle. Germline V CDR1 and CDR2: LNHDA, SQIVND (reference sequence). This CDR3 has 15 residues. The DNA for the CDR3 is TGTGCCAGTAAGACGGGAAGGAGGAACACAGATACGCAGTATTTT. This gives the protein CASKTGRRNTDTQYF.

The J gene is TRBJ1-5, the V gene TRBV5-5; a possible D gene is TRBD1 (6 bases). The CDR3 has 16 amino acids. Germline values: CDR1 SGHKS, CDR2 YYEKEE (reference sequence). Trimming removed 3 bases at V and 0 bases at J, with 13 bases between. As DNA, the CDR3 is TGTGCCAGCAGCTCGGGGGGACATTTTAGCAATCAGCCCCAGCATTTT. Translation: CASSSGGHFSNQPQHF.

The table lists this clone with a few counts. The chain is built from TRBV3-1 (or the pseudogene TRBV3-2) and TRBJ1-5; the D gene is possibly TRBD1 (6 bases). V shed 0 bases and J shed 4 bases, with 10 bases lying between them. CDR1 and CDR2 from the germline V gene are LGHDT and YNNKEL (reference sequence). The CDR3 extends over 15 amino acids. CDR3 sequence: CASSQDRGRNQPQHF. The CDR3 nucleotides are TGTGCCAGCAGCCAAGACAGGGGAAGGAATCAGCCCCAGCATTTT.

The chain employs TRBV11-3 and TRBJ2-2, with D tentatively TRBD1 (6 bases). V gave up 5 bases and J gave up 8 bases, with 15 bases separating them. Germline loops: CDR1 SGHNT, CDR2 YENEEA. The CDR3 covers 14 residues. Here the CDR3 reads CASSRTGNLGELFF. The DNA of the CDR3 is TGTGCCAGCAGCCGTACAGGGAATTTGGGGGAGCTGTTTTTT.

This clone appeared a single time. The V and J genes are TRBV15 and TRBJ2-1, with 13 bases identical to TRBD2. Germline V gene sequence: CDR1 LNHNV, CDR2 YYDKDF (reference sequence). Trimming at V came to 1 base and at J to 8 bases, leaving 2 bases not matched to a gene. The CDR3 covers 15 residues. CDR3 sequence reads: CATSRAGLAGDEQFF. Here the CDR3 DNA reads TGTGCCACCAGCAGAGCAGGACTAGCGGGGGATGAGCAGTTCTTC.

This chain links TRBV9 with TRBJ2-3, with D possibly TRBD1 on 5 matching bases. Germline values: CDR1 SGDLS, CDR2 YYNGEE. Trimming pared 0 bases from V and 0 bases from J, leaving 11 bases between. The CDR3 runs to 16 residues. The CDR3 bases are TGTGCCAGCAGCGTAGAACAGGCTGTTAGCACAGATACGCAGTATTTT. It yields the protein CASSVEQAVSTDTQYF.

Worth noting for this clone: Its ends do not fully match the called genes, so a read error is possible. The chain employs TRBV27 and TRBJ2-1; possibly TRBD2 for D (7 bases). The CDR3 extends over 13 amino acids. Germline V gene data show CDR1 as MNHEY and CDR2 as SMNVEV (reference sequence). In nucleotides, the CDR3 is TGTGCCAGCAGTTTCTCCCTGGAGGGGGGGCCTATCTTC. Translated: CASSFSLEGGPIF.

This clone was detected once. The V call is TRBV23-1, the J call TRBJ1-3; D might be TRBD1 (5 bases). TRBV23-1 qualifies as an ORF whose function is uncertain. Trimming removed 4 bases at V and 0 bases at J, with 16 bases between. The CDR3 sequence is 17 residues long. In DNA, the CDR3 is TGCGCCAGCAGTCCGCCGGAGCAGGACAACTCTGGAAACACCATATATTTT. Its translation: CASSPPEQDNSGNTIYF.

CDR3 DNA sequence: TGTGCCAGTAGTACCACCGGGACAGGGAGCAATCAGCCCCAGCATTTT. This encodes CASSTTGTGSNQPQHF. The V call is TRBV19, the J call TRBJ1-5; 9 bases agree with TRBD1. Germline V lookup: CDR1 LNHDA, CDR2 SQIVND (reference sequence). Unmatched junction bases numbered 5, after V lost 4 bases and J lost 1 base. CDR3 length equals 16 residues.

The CDR3 DNA is TGTGCCAGCAGCTTACCACAGGGGGTCCCAGATACGCAGTATTTT. It encodes CASSLPQGVPDTQYF. The chain links TRBV7-2 to TRBJ2-3; 8 positions agree with TRBD1. The CDR3 consists of 15 residues. The ends lost 2 bases at V and 4 bases at J; junction bases unmatched: 5. From germline, CDR1 is SGHTA and CDR2 FQGNSA. Using reference TRBV7-2 and TRBJ2-3 for the parts outside the CDR3, the full variable domain is GAGVSQSPSNKVTEKGKDVELRCDPISGHTALYWYRQSLGQGLEFLIYFQGNSAPDKSGLPSDRFSAERTGGSVSTLTIQRTQQEDSAVYLCASSLPQGVPDTQYFGPGTRLTVL.